The present entry profiles one TCR beta chain with its context. The antigen is undetermined. CDR3 length: 13 amino acids. Germline V lookup: CDR1 WSHSY, CDR2 SAAADI. V lost 6 bases to trimming and J lost 3 bases, with 9 bases between them. What the library attached to individual cDNA molecules were unique molecular identifiers. TCRdb reanalysed the RACE reads using MiXCR and keeps one entry per CDR3 protein. The sample carries about 110,000 distinct CDR3 sequences, 12% recorded once. Time point given: pre-sensitization, week 0. Treatment described: therapeutic diphenylcyclopropenone sensitization with weekly scalp DPC. This specimen comes from a study of human T cells and chemical hapten exposure. General study results and limits: The number of TCRs over 1 in 1000 frequency stayed unchanged after DPC. There was a positive correlation between PT1 expanded TCR counts and patch test score.

This TCR derives from a woman aged 45-60 years with alopecia areata. Some clones in this sample may be carry-over from other donors' samples. The chain uses TRBV10-2 and TRBJ1-3; no definite D call. The sequenced sample was whole blood, obtained in connection with sensitization to the hapten diphenylcyclopropenone (DPC). The CDR3 sequence is CASSPEIGNTIYF. CDR3 DNA: TGCGCCAGCAGCCCCGAGATTGGAAACACCATATATTTT.